This T cell receptor beta chain is drawn from a study of cytomegalovirus exposure and HLA in healthy donors (dated 2017 in TCRdb). Study-wide context: An earlier analysis of some 500 of the donors reported 276 Gb of sequence data and roughly 110 million unique TCR beta sequences from 150 million to 200 million T cells. An early release covering over 500 HLA-typed donors comprised about 300 gigabases of sequencing data and tens of millions of unique TCR sequences. The genetic ancestry cluster associated with self-reported Caucasian donors included 70% to 85% of the 398 genotyped donors. The study aimed to test whether signatures of past pathogen exposure could be identified by cataloging public T cell receptors. The study profiled the T cell repertoires of around 700 subjects by immunosequencing and related them to cytomegalovirus serostatus. Along with the 666-subject first cohort, a separate validation cohort of over a hundred different subjects was used. The study combined high-throughput TCR immunosequencing, statistical association of individual TCRs with disease status, and machine learning to predict cytomegalovirus infection status. A later analysis re-examined previously published TCR beta repertoires from about 700 donors and added high-resolution HLA genotyping to investigate patterns of TCR occurrence. Rather than drawing on any new phenotypic data, the later analysis identified candidate immune exposures from TCR beta sequences and the way those sequences occurred across donors. An earlier analysis of several hundred of the donors used high-throughput TCR beta sequencing to judge whether each TCR beta V gene segment behaved as functional or pseudogenic. Donor age, sex, ethnicity and CMV serostatus were compiled alongside the repertoire data. In a later genetic analysis, genome-wide SNP genotypes for 398 of the 666 donors were used, and that subset was treated as a discovery cohort. Every repertoire in the discovery cohort had been generated on one and the same sequencing platform. HLA typing included class I and class II loci at four-digit resolution. Typing coverage varied by locus: 629-630 donors for A, B, C, DRB1 and DQB1; roughly 560 for DQA1; 600 to 610 for DPA1; 450 to 480 for DPB1. Roughly 5 DR-DQ haplotypes were handled as single units for association and clustering because linkage in the cohort was strong. On average, approximately 250,000 unique TCR beta nucleotide sequences were sequenced per donor among about 400 genotyped donors of the cohort, with roughly 18% of those sequences being non-productive.

A word on this clone: No antigen is known for it. The input lacks base qualities; no much larger clone sits a single base away.

Library preparation employed the immunoSEQ multiplex PCR assay. The multiplex PCR relied on a mix of 60 forward primers for TCR Vbeta segments and 13 reverse primers for TCR Jbeta segments. The CDR3 region of rearranged TCR beta genes was amplified from genomic DNA by a multiplex PCR assay. The Illumina HiSeq System was used to sequence the amplified TCR beta libraries as 87-base-pair reads. In the source study's methods: A later analysis counted tens of millions of unique TCR beta chains across the 500 to 850 repertoires, and some 11 million of these chains were shared by at least two donors. To remove PCR and sequencing errors, raw reads were error-corrected and collapsed into unique sequences using a nearest-neighbor algorithm that merged closely related sequences. V, D and J gene segments were assigned by aligning CDR3 sequences to IMGT reference sequences. For a sequence to be retained, a match of at least six nucleotides was required to both a V gene segment and a J gene segment. Rearrangements were called productive when the CDR3 lacked stop codons and stayed in frame with V and J; all others were non-productive. Following IMGT convention, CDR3 was defined as the stretch from the second conserved V-encoded cysteine to the conserved J-encoded phenylalanine. Sequences without an unambiguous match to a single V gene segment were excluded from the earlier analysis of about 600 of the donors. In an earlier analysis of approximately 590 of the donors, V segments were called functional above 56.7% productive rearrangements and were called segregating when the between-donor standard deviation exceeded 5%. A statistical classification framework was built for diagnosing cytomegalovirus status from the catalog of TCR beta chain sequences. In a later analysis, TCR nucleotide sequences were compared against IMGT/GENE-DB human TR gene sequences so that V and J genes could be assigned. A later analysis assigned CDR3 sequences and most-parsimonious VDJ recombination scenarios with the TCRdist pipeline. A later analysis defined each TCR beta chain by its CDR3 amino acid sequence plus V-gene family, and excluded reads lacking a unique V-gene family. A later analysis removed several hundred highly shared, low-generation-probability nucleotide sequences to deal with suspected cross-contamination and a sequencing artifact. In a later analysis, a clonal expansion index for each public chain was calculated from normalized within-repertoire ranks of inferred template counts. A later analysis computed generation probabilities with a VDJ recombination model fitted to out-of-frame rearrangements, and checked the results against IGoR. Hypergeometric tests were used in a later analysis to score TCR-TCR, TCR-HLA and TCR-CMV co-occurrence, with a repertoire-size bias correction applied to the TCR pairs. To estimate false discovery rates, a later analysis permuted the HLA or CMV assignments 20 times. A later analysis grouped co-occurring TCRs with DBSCAN, adding TCRdist sequence similarity when clustering within HLA-allele-positive subsets. Repertoires with fewer than 30,000 or more than 120,000 public chains were left out of co-occurrence clustering, as were about 5 repertoires with anomalous nucleotide sharing. TCRdb obtained this table from immuneACCESS and retained in-frame rearrangements with V and J assigned. These tables miss some clones; where compared with another copy, unresolved V genes account for less than half of the shortfall, and the remainder is unexplained. V, J and clone size reflect that table, while D and trimming were determined from the DNA. A total of 130,000 to 150,000 clones appear in this sample, almost 85% of them only once. The top ten clonotypes cover roughly 9.7% of the sample.

V drops 6 bases and J drops 3 bases, leaving 16 bases in between. Spanning cysteine to phenylalanine, the CDR3 consists of 15 amino acids. Only the CDR3 DNA is retained, 45 bases long and in frame from the first base. CDR1 and CDR2, per the germline V gene, are SNHLY and FYNNEI. The cohort consisted of some 670 healthy bone marrow donors. All cohort members were sampled while nominally healthy, although unrecorded immune exposures were likely present. The donor was CMV seropositive and was included in the group of 290 or so seropositive cohort members. A peripheral blood sample was collected from each donor, and TCR beta sequencing was performed on peripheral blood mononuclear cells. The Qiagen DNeasy Blood Extraction Kit was used to extract genomic DNA from the blood cell samples. Study-wide findings and limitations: Because counts were too low, about 15 rarely observed V segments, including chromosome 9 orphons, were left out of the earlier analysis of over 550 of the donors. Because some donors lacked HLA typing at each locus, the association tests relied only on the typed subset. A further reported finding was that TCR beta sequences accurately predicted the HLA-A and HLA-B alleles for most subjects in the first cohort. A cluster of highly shared sequence variants was judged likely to be a technical artifact of the sequencing pipeline. Compared with equally common non-associated chains, HLA-associated TCR beta chains in a later analysis were more clonally expanded and had lower generation probabilities. The 87-base-pair reads could not distinguish some IMGT-functional V segments, including TRBV6-2 and TRBV6-3, so those segments were excluded. The presence/absence analyses assumed that sequencing depth was roughly uniform across donors, and that assumption may not be true. According to a later genetic analysis, donors in an Asian-associated ancestry cluster had fewer N-insertions in productive TCRs than the approximately 610-donor mean. The cohort was sequenced for TCR beta chains only, and without alpha or paired-chain data the features that could be detected were limited. In a later analysis, the rate of TCR association differed among HLA loci, with DRB1 alleles having the most associated TCRs and HLA-C alleles having the fewest. Several of the top co-occurrence clusters appeared to be linked to parvovirus B19, influenza, CMV and Epstein-Barr virus, according to a later analysis. In both the original and validation cohorts, the classifier was reported to diagnose cytomegalovirus status with high specificity and sensitivity. V-gene and J-gene trimming of TCR beta chains was associated with a missense DCLRE1C variant in a later genetic analysis, and the association was replicated in an independent cohort. Three of the identified cytomegalovirus-associated TCR beta chains were confirmed in vitro to be specific for cytomegalovirus antigens. Most TCR sequences were seen in very few donors, while some public TCRs were found in many individuals. The study gave a list of 150 to 200 TCR beta chains associated with cytomegalovirus. Correlated functional status among segregating V segments might be attributable to linkage disequilibrium, but an unknown experimental factor could not be ruled out. In a later analysis, around 17,000 TCR beta sequences were associated with specific HLA alleles at a false discovery rate of 0.05. According to the authors, the approach could potentially be generalized to other disease states and immunological phenotypes. According to a later analysis, most CMV-associated TCR beta chains appeared to be HLA-restricted, and the HLA associations seemed to be driven largely by CMV exposure. For the cohort, immune exposure information was limited to CMV serostatus. Strong co-occurrence of HLA alleles, especially DR and DQ, made assigning TCR associations to individual alleles difficult. In an earlier analysis of some 500 of the donors, most TCR beta V segments were observed in productive rearrangements about 87% or about 30% of the time, broadly matching IMGT annotations.

The sequence was obtained from a woman aged 55-70 years in good health and CMV-seropositive. This sequence uses TRBV2 and TRBJ2-3, and perhaps TRBD2 as D gene, on 6 matching bases. Sequenced sample: PBMCs. The CDR3 amino acid sequence is: CASRQLAVRTDTQYF. The DNA sequence follows: TGTGCCAGCAGGCAACTAGCTGTAAGGACAGATACGCAGTATTTT.